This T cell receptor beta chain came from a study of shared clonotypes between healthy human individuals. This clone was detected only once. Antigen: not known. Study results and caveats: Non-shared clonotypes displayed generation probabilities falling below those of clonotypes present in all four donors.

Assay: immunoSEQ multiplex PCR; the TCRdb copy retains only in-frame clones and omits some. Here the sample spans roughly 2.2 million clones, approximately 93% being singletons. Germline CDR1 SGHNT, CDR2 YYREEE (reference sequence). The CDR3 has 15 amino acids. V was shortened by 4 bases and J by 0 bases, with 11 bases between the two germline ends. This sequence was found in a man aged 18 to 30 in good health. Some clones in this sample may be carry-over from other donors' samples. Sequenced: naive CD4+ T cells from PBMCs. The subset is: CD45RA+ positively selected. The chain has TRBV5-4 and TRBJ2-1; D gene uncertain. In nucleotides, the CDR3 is TGTGCCAGCAGCCCCAGCTCTACCTCCTACAATGAGCAGTTCTTC. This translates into CASSPSSTSYNEQFF.